This is a list of T cell receptor beta chains from one sample in a study of blood T cell repertoires in COVID-19. The table came from immunoSEQ multiplex PCR; TCRdb's copy has only in-frame clones and leaves some out. This sample yields some 330,000 clones, of which 88% are seen a single time; about 5% belongs to the top ten. What was sequenced was PBMCs or T cells enriched from blood (not recorded which). The source is a man younger than 40 who had recovered from COVID-19. Each CDR3 is given with its conserved first and last residue. Each record gives: J gene, V gene, D gene, clone size, CDR3 protein, CDR3 DNA. A D gene is named only where the DNA matches it firmly. Only some rows state a clone size, as once, few, many or a class for expanded clones.

>TRBJ1-1|TRBV3-1/TRBV3-2|NA|NA
CASSQDLMRGTTEAFF
TGTGCCAGCAGCCAAGATTTGATGCGGGGGACCACTGAAGCTTTCTTT
>TRBJ1-1|TRBV28|TRBD1|NA
CASSLGQGYAFF
TGTGCCAGCAGTTTGGGACAGGGCTACGCTTTCTTT
>TRBJ1-5|TRBV7-8|NA|NA
CASSSPVLNQPQHF
TGTGCCAGCAGCTCCCCCGTCCTCAATCAGCCCCAGCATTTT
>TRBJ1-5|TRBV18|TRBD1|NA
CASSLGQGGFLNQPQHF
TGTGCCAGCTCCCTTGGACAGGGTGGGTTCCTTAATCAGCCCCAGCATTTT
>TRBJ2-5|TRBV15|TRBD1|NA
CATSVDRGLQETQYF
TGTGCCACCAGCGTTGACAGGGGGCTTCAAGAGACCCAGTACTTC
>TRBJ1-6|TRBV20-1|NA|NA
CSASDGRVDSPLHF
TGCAGTGCTAGTGATGGCAGGGTTGACTCACCCCTCCACTTT
>TRBJ1-4|TRBV5-1|NA|NA
CASSLVDSSEEKLFF
TGCGCCAGCAGCTTGGTTGACAGCTCGGAGGAAAAACTGTTTTTT
>TRBJ2-7|TRBV5-6|TRBD1|NA
CASSEGQGPYEQYF
TGTGCCAGCAGCGAGGGACAGGGTCCCTACGAGCAGTACTTC
>TRBJ2-1|TRBV7-7|TRBD2|NA
CASSSGTSSYNEQFF
TGTGCCAGCAGCTCCGGGACTAGCTCCTACAATGAGCAGTTCTTC
>TRBJ2-2|TRBV7-9|NA|NA
CASSHEGDAGELFF
TGTGCCAGCAGCCATGAAGGGGATGCCGGGGAGCTGTTTTTT
>TRBJ2-1|TRBV2|TRBD2|NA
CASTIAGGSYNEQFF
TGTGCCTCTACTATCGCGGGGGGCTCCTACAATGAGCAGTTCTTC
>TRBJ2-7|TRBV27|NA|NA
CASSAQDPRFPYEQYF
TGTGCCAGCAGCGCACAGGATCCGAGGTTCCCCTACGAGCAGTACTTC
>TRBJ2-7|TRBV3-1/TRBV3-2|TRBD1|NA
CASSPLGTGGYEQYF
TGTGCCAGCAGCCCTTTGGGGACAGGGGGCTACGAGCAGTACTTC
>TRBJ2-7|TRBV6-1|NA|few
CASSERVGSSYEQYF
TGTGCCAGCAGTGAACGGGTCGGCAGCTCCTACGAGCAGTACTTC
>TRBJ1-1|TRBV13|NA|NA
CASSLGQGVTEAFF
TGTGCCAGCAGCTTAGGACAGGGTGTCACTGAAGCTTTCTTT
>TRBJ2-5|TRBV10-1|NA|NA
CASSEYSGETQYF
TGCGCCAGCAGTGAGTACAGTGGAGAGACCCAGTACTTC
>TRBJ2-7|TRBV2|TRBD1|NA
CASRVDPGQGTYEQYF
TGTGCCAGCAGAGTAGACCCGGGACAGGGCACCTACGAGCAGTACTTC
>TRBJ2-7|TRBV4-1|TRBD2|few
CASSQGTSFPEQYF
TGCGCCAGCAGCCAAGGGACTAGCTTCCCCGAGCAGTACTTC
>TRBJ1-5|TRBV2|NA|NA
CASRDRHSNQPQHF
TGTGCCAGCAGGGACAGACATAGCAATCAGCCCCAGCATTTT
>TRBJ2-1|TRBV6-5|NA|NA
CASSKGDISYNEQFF
TGTGCCAGCAGCAAAGGGGACATCTCCTACAATGAGCAGTTCTTC
>TRBJ2-3|TRBV2|NA|NA
CASTGTETDTQYF
TGTGCCAGCACCGGGACTGAGACAGATACGCAGTATTTT
>TRBJ2-7|TRBV30|TRBD1|NA
CAWRATGVEQYF
TGTGCCTGGAGAGCAACAGGGGTCGAGCAGTACTTC
>TRBJ2-1|TRBV28|NA|once
CASSSRSFTGTEQFF
TGTGCCAGCAGCTCTAGATCATTTACCGGGACAGAGCAGTTCTTC
>TRBJ1-4|TRBV2|TRBD1|NA
CASKRTGFNEKLFF
TGTGCCAGTAAAAGGACAGGTTTTAATGAAAAACTGTTTTTT
>TRBJ2-7|TRBV5-4|TRBD2|NA
CASSLGGLAGLNEQYF
TGTGCCAGCAGCTTGGGGGGACTAGCGGGGTTGAACGAGCAGTACTTC
>TRBJ1-5|TRBV30|TRBD1|NA
CAWDRGLPNQPQHF
TGTGCCTGGGACAGGGGGCTGCCAAATCAGCCCCAGCATTTT
>TRBJ1-5|TRBV19|NA|NA
CASSIQGYSNQPQHF
TGTGCCAGTAGTATTCAGGGGTATAGCAATCAGCCCCAGCATTTT
>TRBJ2-5|TRBV11-3|TRBD1|NA
CASSLSTGGETQYF
TGTGCCAGCAGTCTATCGACAGGGGGAGAGACCCAGTACTTC
>TRBJ1-6|TRBV11-1|TRBD1|NA
CASSSRGRDSPLHF
TGTGCCAGCAGCTCCAGGGGGCGGGATTCACCCCTCCACTTT
>TRBJ2-7|TRBV28|NA|few
CASIRGHSYEQYF
TGTGCCAGCATCAGGGGTCACTCCTACGAGCAGTACTTC
>TRBJ1-4|TRBV30|NA|NA
CAWSVRGSNEKLFF
TGTGCCTGGAGTGTCCGGGGTTCTAATGAAAAACTGTTTTTT
>TRBJ1-2|TRBV28|TRBD1|NA
CASSFGTGFGYTF
TGTGCCAGCAGTTTCGGGACAGGGTTTGGCTACACCTTC
>TRBJ2-7|TRBV5-1|NA|NA
CASSFTLGPSYEQYF
TGCGCCAGCAGCTTCACACTGGGGCCCTCCTACGAGCAGTACTTC
>TRBJ1-4|TRBV4-1|NA|NA
CASSQLSRRQEKLFF
TGCGCCAGCAGCCAACTAAGCCGGCGGCAAGAAAAACTGTTTTTT
>TRBJ2-3|TRBV9|TRBD2|NA
CASSGSSGSSPDTQYF
TGTGCCAGCAGCGGGTCTAGCGGGTCGTCTCCCGATACGCAGTATTTT
>TRBJ2-2|TRBV5-4|TRBD1|NA
CASSSPGQGGVELFF
TGTGCCAGCAGCTCTCCGGGACAGGGAGGCGTGGAGCTGTTTTTT
>TRBJ1-6|TRBV20-1|TRBD1|NA
CSASNLGTGTGPLHF
TGCAGTGCTAGTAACCTCGGGACAGGGACTGGCCCCCTCCACTTT